What follows are 29 T cell receptor beta chains derived from one specimen sequenced in a study of technical replicates of blood from a handful of donors. The assay was immunoSEQ multiplex PCR, and TCRdb's table has in-frame clones only and misses some. In the table there are more than 60,000 clones, 85% to 95% of which are singletons. Sequenced: T cells isolated from PBMCs. Every receptor here comes from a human donor in good health.

The V and J genes are TRBV7-9 and TRBJ2-7, with TRBD2 identical over 9 bases. CDR1 is SEHNR and CDR2 is FQNEAQ in the germline V gene (reference sequence). There are 15 residues in the CDR3. The junction had 9 bases not matched to a gene; V was cut back by 1 base and J by 8 bases. CDR3 in amino acids: CASSLGLAESTQQYF. For the CDR3, the DNA is TGTGCCAGCAGCTTAGGACTAGCGGAGAGTACGCAGCAGTACTTC.

V and J are TRBV5-1 and TRBJ2-3; no clear D. Germline values: CDR1 SGHRS, CDR2 YFSETQ. The V gene lost 4 bases and the J gene lost 6 bases, with 9 bases spanning the gap. The CDR3 has 12 amino acids. In DNA form, the CDR3 reads TGCGCCAGCAGCATATCCCCCGATACGCAGTATTTT. The encoded protein is CASSISPDTQYF. Looking up the rest from reference TRBV5-1 and TRBJ2-3 gives the full variable domain: KAGVTQTPRYLIKTRGQQVTLSCSPISGHRSVSWYQQTPGQGLQFLFEYFSETQRNKGNFPGRFSGRQFSNSRSEMNVSTLELGDSALYLCASSISPDTQYFGPGTRLTVL.

The chain links TRBV11-3 to TRBJ2-2, with TRBD1 identical over 8 bases. The germline V gene has CDR1 SGHNT and CDR2 YENEEA. The CDR3 covers 16 residues. The ends lost 1 base at V and 3 bases at J; junction bases unmatched: 4. This CDR3 reads CASSLGGQGYTGELFF. Here the CDR3 DNA reads TGTGCCAGCAGCTTAGGAGGACAGGGTTACACCGGGGAGCTGTTTTTT. The full variable domain, rest sourced from reference TRBV11-3 and TRBJ2-2, is EAGVVQSPRYKIIEKKQPVAFWCNPISGHNTLYWYLQNLGQGPELLIRYENEEAVDDSQLPKDRFSAERLKGVDSTLKIQPAELGDSAVYLCASSLGGQGYTGELFFGEGSRLTVL.

This chain uses TRBV6-5 with TRBJ2-7, with D perhaps matching TRBD2 (5 bases). This CDR3 has 15 residues. Germline V lookup: CDR1 MNHEY, CDR2 SVGAGI. Between the trimmed V and J ends, which lost 0 bases and 6 bases, there was a span of 15 bases. In DNA form, the CDR3 reads TGTGCCAGCAGTTACTCCTTCGGGGAAGTCTCCGAGCAGTACTTC. Its translation: CASSYSFGEVSEQYF.

The chain employs TRBV28 and TRBJ1-5; no reliable D call. The CDR3 length is 16 residues. Germline CDR1 is MDHEN and CDR2 is SYDVKM. Trimming pared 5 bases from V and 0 bases from J, leaving 14 bases between. Here the CDR3 DNA reads TGTGCCAGCAGTCTACCTGAGGACTATAGCAATCAGCCCCAGCATTTT. The encoded protein is CASSLPEDYSNQPQHF.

The gene calls are TRBV28 and TRBJ1-4; 7 bases are a match to TRBD1. The CDR3 extends over 14 amino acids. The J segment lost 0 bases and the V segment lost 8 bases, leaving 3 bases of the junction unmatched. CDR1 is MDHEN and CDR2 is SYDVKM in the germline V gene. The CDR3 DNA reads as TGTGCCAGCGGGACAGATGCAACTAATGAAAAACTGTTTTTT. It is translated as CASGTDATNEKLFF.

The rearrangement links TRBV2 to TRBJ1-5; D not certain. The CDR3 length is 13 residues. Germline assignment: CDR1 SNHLY and CDR2 FYNNEI. The V end was cut by 5 bases, the J end by 4 bases, with 9 bases between. CDR3: CASSRPGNQPQHF. The CDR3 DNA reads as TGTGCCAGCAGTCGACCAGGTAATCAGCCCCAGCATTTT.

The rearrangement links TRBV9 to TRBJ2-7, with 7 bases matching TRBD2. Trimming removed 0 bases from V and 2 bases from J; junction bases left unmatched: 5. This CDR3 region has 15 residues. Germline values: CDR1 SGDLS, CDR2 YYNGEE. This CDR3 is CASSVAAGPTYEQYF. CDR3 sequence (DNA): TGTGCCAGCAGCGTAGCAGCGGGACCGACCTACGAGCAGTACTTC.

The chain couples TRBV19 to TRBJ2-2; 7 positions match TRBD2. In germline, CDR1 is LNHDA, CDR2 SQIVND (reference sequence). The CDR3 contains 17 residues. V lost 2 bases and J lost 6; bases outside the gene matches: 12. The DNA for the CDR3 is TGTGCCAGTAGTATAAGGCTAGCGGCCACTACAGCCGGGGAGCTGTTTTTT. Protein: CASSIRLAATTAGELFF.

A single count supports this clone. This chain connects TRBV30 to TRBJ2-1; D is uncertain. The CDR3 sequence is 14 residues long. In germline, CDR1 is GTSNPN, CDR2 SVGIG (reference sequence). Trimming left V 1 base short and J 3 bases short, with 10 bases between. CDR3 DNA: TGTGCCTGGAGTGGATCTAGGCTCTACAATGAGCAGTTCTTC. Translation: CAWSGSRLYNEQFF.

The gene calls are TRBV4-1 and TRBJ1-2; 8 bases agree with TRBD1. This CDR3 contains 15 residues. The germline V gene has CDR1 MGHRA and CDR2 YSYEKL. Trimming at V came to 4 bases and at J to 8 bases, leaving 12 bases not matched to a gene. The CDR3 loop is CASSPNDRGSRGYTF. The CDR3 nucleotides read TGCGCCAGCAGCCCGAATGACAGGGGCAGCCGCGGCTACACCTTC.

The chain couples TRBV2 to TRBJ2-7, with TRBD1 identical over 10 bases. The germline gives CDR1 SNHLY, CDR2 FYNNEI. The CDR3 covers 16 residues. V was clipped by 7 bases and J by 6 bases; unmatched bases: 15. CDR3 in amino acids: CASTLSTGTGALEQYF. Written as DNA, the CDR3 is TGTGCCAGCACCCTTTCAACCGGGACAGGGGCGCTCGAGCAGTACTTC.

The chain employs TRBV15 and TRBJ2-3; TRBD2 matches at 12 bases. This CDR3 is built from 17 residues. The V gene's germline CDR1 is LNHNV and CDR2 YYDKDF (reference sequence). With V trimmed by 0 bases and J by 4 bases, 5 bases remained unmatched. The CDR3 region is CATSRDHLAGGPDTQYF. DNA for the CDR3: TGTGCCACCAGCAGAGATCATCTAGCGGGAGGGCCAGATACGCAGTATTTT.

This chain joins TRBV7-2 and TRBJ1-1, with TRBD1 as a possible D gene (5 bases). The CDR3 has 14 amino acids. Germline V gene sequence: CDR1 SGHTA, CDR2 FQGNSA. V was trimmed by 2 bases and J by 4 bases, leaving 11 bases between them. In DNA, the CDR3 is TGTGCCAGCAGCTTATCAGGGTGGCGCACTGAAGCTTTCTTT. Its translation: CASSLSGWRTEAFF. Looking up the rest from reference TRBV7-2 and TRBJ1-1 gives the full variable domain: GAGVSQSPSNKVTEKGKDVELRCDPISGHTALYWYRQSLGQGLEFLIYFQGNSAPDKSGLPSDRFSAERTGGSVSTLTIQRTQQEDSAVYLCASSLSGWRTEAFFGQGTRLTVV.

This chain connects TRBV9 to TRBJ2-3; D gene ambiguous. V was pared by 2 bases and J by 0 bases, with 10 bases between. Germline CDR1 and CDR2: SGDLS and YYNGEE. CDR3 length: 15 residues. The CDR3, as DNA: TGTGCCAGCAGCGTGGCGGTGGTGAGCACAGATACGCAGTATTTT. Its translation: CASSVAVVSTDTQYF.

This rearrangement joins TRBV25-1 to TRBJ2-7; D possibly corresponds to TRBD1 (5 bases). There are 14 residues in the CDR3. V was pared by 5 bases and J by 3 bases, with 14 bases between. The germline CDR1 and CDR2 sequences are MGHDK and SYGVNS. The CDR3 DNA reads TGTGCCAGCAGTCTACAGGAGACCTACTACGAGCAGTACTTC. This sequence encodes CASSLQETYYEQYF.

The chain has TRBV4-1 and TRBJ2-1, with D possibly TRBD1 on 5 matching bases. CDR1 and CDR2 from the germline V gene are MGHRA and YSYEKL. The V gene lost 4 bases and the J gene lost 10 bases, with 8 bases spanning the gap. The CDR3 runs 11 residues. DNA of the CDR3: TGCGCCAGCAGCCGACAGTTCGAGCAGTTCTTC. The encoded protein is CASSRQFEQFF.

V is TRBV6-5 and J is TRBJ2-2; TRBD2 might be the D (5 bases). Germline CDR1 MNHEY, CDR2 SVGAGI. This CDR3 has 12 amino acids. V lost 4 bases and J 8 bases, leaving 8 bases between the germline ends. CDR3 residues: CASSSTGGELFF. As DNA, the CDR3 is TGTGCCAGCAGTTCAACGGGAGGGGAGCTGTTTTTT.

The V call is TRBV5-1, the J call TRBJ2-3, with 7 bases aligning to TRBD1. This CDR3 contains 15 residues. V gave up 1 base and J gave up 1 base; unmatched junction bases: 3. Germline CDR1 SGHRS, CDR2 YFSETQ. CDR3 coding DNA: TGCGCCAGCAGCTTGAATCAGGGGGGCACAGATACGCAGTATTTT. Translating gives CASSLNQGGTDTQYF.

This chain joins TRBV6-1 and TRBJ2-7; 7 nucleotides match TRBD1. V was pared by 5 bases and J by 7 bases, with 14 bases of the junction left unmatched. The CDR3 totals 15 residues. From germline, CDR1 is MNHNS and CDR2 SASEGT. The chain's CDR3 is CASSPMGPGQWEQYF. CDR3 sequence (DNA): TGTGCCAGCAGTCCAATGGGGCCGGGACAGTGGGAGCAGTACTTC.

This CDR3 is CASFKAGEVLSQFF. The CDR3 DNA is TGTGCCAGCTTTAAAGCGGGAGAGGTTCTTTCGCAGTTCTTC. The rearrangement joins TRBV2 to TRBJ2-1; 8 nucleotides agree with TRBD2. The CDR3 is 14 amino acids. CDR1 is SNHLY, CDR2 FYNNEI, per germline. The ends lost 8 bases at V and 12 bases at J; junction bases unmatched: 15.

The chain is built from TRBV29-1 and TRBJ2-1; D perhaps matches TRBD2 (6 bases). Per germline, CDR1 SQVTM and CDR2 ANQGSEA. The CDR3 is 14 residues long. Trimming took off 4 bases at V and 1 base at J, with 11 bases between the two ends. The CDR3 loop reads CSVGGLQSYNEQFF. The CDR3 region has the DNA TGCAGCGTTGGGGGACTGCAGTCCTACAATGAGCAGTTCTTC.

The gene calls are TRBV5-1 and TRBJ2-1; no clear D gene. This CDR3 region has 16 residues. Trimming left V 2 bases short and J 0 bases short, with 12 bases between. From germline, CDR1 is SGHRS and CDR2 YFSETQ. The CDR3 sequence is CASSFQSRSSYNEQFF. In DNA, the CDR3 is TGCGCCAGCAGCTTCCAAAGTAGGAGCTCCTACAATGAGCAGTTCTTC.

This chain connects TRBV30 to TRBJ1-3; a weak D match, TRBD1 (6 bases). Germline V gives CDR1 GTSNPN, CDR2 SVGIG (reference sequence). V lost 6 bases, J lost 7 bases, and 10 bases lay in between. The CDR3 totals 11 residues. The CDR3 DNA reads as TGTGCCTGCAGAACAGGGAACACCATATATTTT. This sequence encodes CACRTGNTIYF.

The rearrangement uses TRBV10-3 and TRBJ2-5; 11 positions match TRBD1. Trimming took 4 bases from V and 4 from J; bases not matched to a gene: 2. Germline CDR1 is ENHRY and CDR2 is SYGVKD. This CDR3 contains 14 residues. The CDR3 DNA is TGTGCCATCAGTGCGGGACAGGGGGTAGAGACCCAGTACTTC. It yields the protein CAISAGQGVETQYF.

The V gene is TRBV28, the J gene TRBJ2-7, with TRBD1 identical over 8 bases. In germline, CDR1 is MDHEN, CDR2 SYDVKM. The V segment lost 5 bases and the J segment 5 bases; nucleotides outside the gene matches: 5. CDR3 size: 13 residues. As DNA, the CDR3 is TGTGCCAGCAGTAGGACAGGGTCTCACGAGCAGTACTTC. Translating it yields CASSRTGSHEQYF.

This chain joins TRBV7-2 and TRBJ1-2; D might be TRBD1 (5 bases). The V end was cut by 1 base, the J end by 2 bases, with 11 bases between. Germline loops: CDR1 SGHTA, CDR2 FQGNSA. The CDR3 extends over 15 amino acids. Here the CDR3 DNA reads TGTGCCAGCAGCTTAGGCGGGGGGGAGAACTATGGCTACACCTTC. Residues: CASSLGGGENYGYTF.

The genes are TRBV2 and TRBJ1-5; D remains ambiguous. The CDR3 is made up of 13 amino acids. The germline V gene encodes CDR1 SNHLY and CDR2 FYNNEI. V gave up 6 bases and J gave up 4 bases, with 10 bases separating them. In DNA form, the CDR3 reads TGTGCCAGCAGATCCGAACAGAATCAGCCCCAGCATTTT. Translating gives CASRSEQNQPQHF.

This chain connects TRBV10-3 to TRBJ2-3, with D perhaps TRBD1 (6 bases). The V end lost 10 bases, the J end lost 2 bases, and 25 bases lay between the germline ends. The CDR3 runs to 17 residues. The V gene's germline CDR1 is ENHRY and CDR2 SYGVKD. The CDR3 sequence is CATNSAPAGVNTDTQYF. The CDR3, as DNA: TGTGCCACAAACAGCGCCCCGGCAGGGGTCAACACAGATACGCAGTATTTT.